This T cell receptor beta chain was sequenced in a study of cytomegalovirus exposure and HLA in healthy donors. Study results and caveats: While the bulk of TCR sequences proved rare, some public TCRs turned up in many donors.

The protocol was immunoSEQ multiplex PCR, while the TCRdb copy is restricted to in-frame clones and leaves out a portion. The table has fewer than 150,000 clones, around nine tenths seen once; the top ten hold around 8%. Trimming cost V 0 bases and J 9 bases, with 14 bases left between them. Germline V gives CDR1 SGHAT, CDR2 FQNNGV. The CDR3 has 14 residues. A note on this clone: Antigen unknown.

The chain couples TRBV11-2 to TRBJ2-5, with a possible D match to TRBD2 (6 bases). This sequence was found in a woman aged 18-29 years in good health and CMV-seropositive. Sequenced material: PBMCs. This CDR3 is CASSLDGRNLAQYF. CDR3 nucleotides: TGTGCCAGCAGCTTAGATGGGAGGAACTTGGCCCAGTACTTC.